Below, 19 T cell receptor beta chains from the same sample are listed, as sequenced in a study of T cell clonality in common variable immunodeficiency. Findings and caveats of the study: Fewer deletions and N-nucleotide insertions were reportedly seen in common variable immunodeficiency TCR beta sequences.

Their recognized antigens are unknown. The protocol was immunoSEQ multiplex PCR, while the TCRdb copy is restricted to in-frame clones and leaves out a portion. The sample has about 30,000 clones, none seen only once. Sequencing was performed on peripheral blood mononuclear cells. The origin of the receptors is a human donor with common variable immunodeficiency.

This clone showed up many times. The read comes to an end 3 residues before the CDR3 does, leaving the germline J gene to fill in the end. This sequence joins TRBV7-3 and TRBJ1-5; D remains ambiguous. This CDR3 spans 18 amino acids. Trimming left V 2 bases short and J 6 bases short, with 23 bases between. Germline CDR1 and CDR2: SGHTA and FQGTGA. The chain's CDR3 is CASSLYPPGGKGTQPQHF. The part of the CDR3 DNA that was read is TGTGCCAGCAGCTTATACCCCCCAGGAGGCAAAGGAACTCAGCCC.

This clone was counted between two and nine times. Read coverage stops 3 residues before the CDR3 terminus; the germline J gene supplies the remainder. The sample carries other DNA sequences with the same CDR3. The chain uses TRBV18 and TRBJ2-6, with TRBD1 matching 9 bases. With 3 bases clipped from V and 1 base from J, the junction kept 10 bases outside the gene matches. CDR1 and CDR2 from the germline V gene are KGHSH and LQKENI. CDR3 length equals 19 residues. CDR3 bases read: TGTGCCAGCTCACCTGTACAGGGGGCGCTGGGTTCTGGGGCCAACGTC. Its translation is CASSPVQGALGSGANV. The full-length CDR3 reads as CASSPVQGALGSGANVLTF.

This clone was seen many times. The observed sequence ends 3 residues before the CDR3 terminus, with the missing tail filled in from the germline J gene. The gene calls are TRBV30 and TRBJ2-5; tentative D call: TRBD2 (6 bases). Trimming took off 5 bases at V and 1 base at J, with 11 bases between the two ends. Per the germline V gene, CDR1 is GTSNPN and CDR2 is SVGIG (reference sequence). This CDR3 has 13 amino acids. Incomplete CDR3 DNA: TGTGCCTGGGTGGGACTGCCCCAAGAGACC. Translated: CAWVGLPQET. The CDR3 reads in full as CAWVGLPQETQYF. The full variable domain, in which reference TRBV30 and TRBJ2-5 provide the parts outside the CDR3, is SQTIHQWPATLVQPVGSPLSLECTVEGTSNPNLYWYRQAAGRGLQLLFYSVGIGQISSEVPQNLSASRPQDRQFILSSKKLLLSDSGFYLCAWVGLPQETQYFGPGTRLLVL.

This clone was detected many times. Read coverage stops 3 residues before the CDR3 terminus; the germline J gene supplies the remainder. The rearrangement uses TRBV7-3 and TRBJ2-1, with 7 positions matching TRBD1. The V and J ends lost 2 bases and 4 bases, in that order; junction bases with no gene match: 5. Germline loops: CDR1 SGHTA, CDR2 FQGTGA. This CDR3 region has 15 residues. CDR3 sequence reads: CASSLEGQAYNEQFF. CDR3 DNA, as far as it was read: TGTGCCAGCAGCTTAGAAGGACAGGCGTACAATGAG.

This clone has ten or more counts. Read data end 3 residues before the CDR3 end; the end is taken from the germline J gene. This CDR3 is also generated by other DNA sequences in the sample. This chain joins TRBV7-2 and TRBJ1-5; D gene uncertain. Germline V gene sequence: CDR1 SGHTA, CDR2 FQGNSA. CDR3 size: 12 residues. The V end was cut by 5 bases, the J end by 9 bases, with 11 bases between. The covered CDR3 bases are TGTGCCAGCAGCCCGCCGGGTGGGCCC. Residues: CASSPPGGP. The whole CDR3 region reads CASSPPGGPQHF.

In this sample, this clone turned up many times. Read data end 3 residues before the CDR3 end; the end is taken from the germline J gene. The rearrangement joins TRBV5-1 to TRBJ2-2; 10 bases align to TRBD1. The trim removed 1 base at V and 0 bases at J, leaving 12 bases unmatched. CDR1 is SGHRS, CDR2 YFSETQ, per germline. This CDR3 is built from 20 residues. The CDR3 region is CASSLPRTGGILANTGELFF. The sequenced CDR3 bases are TGCGCCAGCAGCTTGCCTAGGACAGGGGGGATCTTAGCGAACACCGGGGAG.

Notes on this clone: The read is 3 residues too short to cover the CDR3 end, so that end is filled in from the germline J gene. This chain joins TRBV5-1 and TRBJ2-7; 7 nucleotides agree with TRBD1. The germline gives CDR1 SGHRS, CDR2 YFSETQ. This CDR3 spans 13 amino acids. V shed 4 bases and J 4 bases; nucleotides not matched to a gene: 5. The chain's CDR3 is CASSEGDRYEQYF. CDR3 DNA, as far as it was read: TGCGCCAGCAGCGAAGGGGACAGATACGAG.

A note on this clone: From the germline J gene comes the end of the CDR3, since the read stops 3 residues before it. The chain employs TRBV7-9 and TRBJ1-2; D may be TRBD1 (6 bases). The CDR3 is made up of 13 amino acids. Germline-derived CDR1 and CDR2 are SEHNR and FQNEAQ (reference sequence). The CDR3 protein is CASSLSGGEGYTF. Partial CDR3 DNA: TGTGCCAGCAGCTTATCGGGGGGCGAGGGC.

Comment on this clone: The CDR3 end is not reached by the read, which stops 3 residues before it; the germline J gene fills it in. The V gene is TRBV19, the J gene TRBJ2-7; no firm D call. Trimming shortened V by 5 bases and J by 0 bases, and 11 bases separated the two germline ends. CDR3 length: 14 residues. Germline loops: CDR1 LNHDA, CDR2 SQIVND (reference sequence). CDR3 amino acids: CASSGIERSYEQYF. The DNA read from the CDR3 is TGTGCCAGTAGTGGCATCGAGCGCTCCTACGAG.

In regard to this clone: Read sequence stops 3 residues before the CDR3 end, and the germline J gene provides the missing end. The chain employs TRBV7-9 and TRBJ1-5; 9 positions match TRBD1. The J segment lost 5 bases and the V segment lost 5 bases, leaving 7 bases of the junction unmatched. Per the germline V gene, CDR1 is SEHNR and CDR2 is FQNEAQ (reference sequence). CDR3 size: 15 residues. CDR3 sequence reads: CASSAGGTGYQPQHF. The CDR3 bases that were read are TGTGCCAGCAGCGCGGGAGGGACAGGGTATCAGCCC.

As to this clone: The read gets to within 3 residues of the CDR3 end, and the germline J gene fills in the rest. The V call is TRBV19, the J call TRBJ2-1; D could derive from TRBD1 or TRBD2 (5 bases each). The CDR3 extends over 15 amino acids. CDR1 is LNHDA and CDR2 is SQIVND in the germline V gene (reference sequence). Trimming stripped 7 bases from V and 0 bases from J, with 13 bases between. The CDR3 here is CASTRGVSSYNEQFF. Incomplete CDR3 DNA: TGTGCCAGTACGAGAGGGGTGAGCTCCTACAATGAG.

This clone showed up just a few times. This chain's CDR3 is CSARETWGGLNYGYTF. The CDR3 bases that were read are TGCAGTGCTAGAGAAACCTGGGGGGGCCTTAACTATGGC. The V call is TRBV20-1, the J call TRBJ1-2; perhaps TRBD1 as D (6 bases). The read gets to within 3 residues of the CDR3 end, and the germline J gene fills in the rest. V lost 0 bases to trimming and J lost 1 base, with 15 bases between them. Germline V lookup: CDR1 DFQATT, CDR2 SNEGSKA (reference sequence). This CDR3 spans 16 amino acids.

This clone was counted only a few times. Read coverage stops 3 residues before the CDR3 terminus; the germline J gene supplies the remainder. The chain is built from TRBV16 and TRBJ1-4; 7 bases line up with TRBD1. V gave up 4 bases and J gave up 4 bases; unmatched junction bases: 9. Germline CDR1 is KGHSY and CDR2 is FQNENV. This CDR3 comprises 16 residues. The CDR3 reads CASSPTDRDDNEKLFF. Partial CDR3 DNA: TGTGCCAGCAGCCCGACCGACAGGGATGATAATGAAAAA.

This clone was seen a few times. The read is 3 residues too short to cover the CDR3 end, so that end is filled in from the germline J gene. The J gene is TRBJ2-3, the V gene TRBV7-9, with 9 nucleotides matching TRBD2. Germline loops: CDR1 SEHNR, CDR2 FQNEAQ (reference sequence). The CDR3 is made up of 15 amino acids. V was clipped by 5 bases and J by 6 bases; unmatched bases: 9. The CDR3 DNA, read in part, is TGTGCCAGCAGCGACAGGCGGGGGGGCGGTGATACG. This encodes CASSDRRGGGDT. Given in full, the CDR3 is CASSDRRGGGDTQYF.

In this sample, this clone turned up a few times. The read stops 3 residues short of the end of the CDR3; the missing end is completed from the germline J gene. V and J are TRBV2 and TRBJ1-2; the match to TRBD1 covers 7 bases. The length of the CDR3 is 12 residues. Germline-derived CDR1 and CDR2 are SNHLY and FYNNEI. After removal of 6 bases from V and 7 bases from J, the junction contained 5 bases not matched to a gene. The sequenced CDR3 bases are TGTGCCAGCAGGCCCCCAGGGGGTGGC. It translates to CASRPPGGG. The CDR3 in full is CASRPPGGGYTF.

This clone came up many times. Read sequence stops 3 residues before the CDR3 end, and the germline J gene provides the missing end. The rearrangement links TRBV18 to TRBJ2-1; D is uncertain. V was trimmed by 3 bases and J by 8 bases, leaving 11 bases between them. Germline CDR1 and CDR2: KGHSH and LQKENI. This CDR3 has 13 amino acids. The CDR3 here is CASSPGRLHEQFF. The covered CDR3 bases are TGTGCCAGCTCACCGGGTAGACTTCATGAG. The entire variable domain, with the rest obtained from reference TRBV18 and TRBJ2-1, is as follows: NAGVMQNPRHLVRRRGQEARLRCSPMKGHSHVYWYRQLPEEGLKFMVYLQKENIIDESGMPKERFSAEFPKEGPSILRIQQVVRGDSAAYFCASSPGRLHEQFFGPGTRLTVL.

The table lists this clone with a few counts. The CDR3 end lies 3 residues beyond the end of the read and is filled in from the germline J gene. This sequence joins TRBV2 and TRBJ1-5; 10 bases align to TRBD1. Trimming removed 5 bases from V and 7 bases from J; junction bases left unmatched: 11. The V gene's germline CDR1 is SNHLY and CDR2 FYNNEI. This CDR3 has 16 residues. CDR3 bases read: TGTGCCAGCAGTCCGTCGGGACAGGGGCGGAGACAGCCC. It yields the protein CASSPSGQGRRQP. The full-length CDR3 reads as CASSPSGQGRRQPQHF.

This clone was recorded many times. The read comes to an end 3 residues before the CDR3 does, leaving the germline J gene to fill in the end. The V and J genes are TRBV5-1 and TRBJ2-7, with 7 bases identical to TRBD1. CDR3 length: 16 amino acids. The V segment lost 0 bases and the J segment 3 bases; nucleotides outside the gene matches: 9. Per the germline V gene, CDR1 is SGHRS and CDR2 is YFSETQ. Incomplete CDR3 DNA: TGCGCCAGCAGCTTGGATATACAGGGGAAGGACTACGAG. It is translated as CASSLDIQGKDYE. The full CDR3 sequence reads CASSLDIQGKDYEQYF.

There are many counts of this clone. The sequence runs out 3 residues before the end of the CDR3; the remainder is reconstructed from the germline J gene. The chain employs TRBV2 and TRBJ1-5; 8 bases line up with TRBD1. J lost 0 bases, V lost 4 bases, and 11 bases had no gene match. The CDR3 has 18 residues. Germline values: CDR1 SNHLY, CDR2 FYNNEI. CDR3 protein: CASSGLLRDRYSNQPQHF. The sequenced CDR3 bases are TGTGCCAGCAGTGGCCTACTCCGGGACAGGTATAGCAATCAGCCC.